Sequencing of this TCR beta chain was carried out in a study of neurological immune-mediated disorders. From germline, CDR1 is SGHTA and CDR2 FQGNSA. The CDR3 has 14 residues. Trimming at V came to 5 bases and at J to 3 bases, leaving 4 bases not matched to a gene. MiXCR, applied by TCRdb to the 5' RACE reads, yields one record per CDR3 protein. The sample records some 30,000 distinct CDR3 sequences, about 13% being singletons. Time point denoted: longitudinal time-point 2. PBMCs numbering 2 million and stored at -80 C yielded the unsorted libraries. This clonotype was counted at least ten times. The TCR comes from a woman aged 40 to 55 in good health. The sample taken for sequencing was PBMCs. The gene calls are TRBV7-2 and TRBJ2-7; 10 bases match TRBD2. CDR3 nucleotides: TGTGCCAGCAGCCTGCTAGCGGGAGTCTACGAGCAGTACTTC. Translating it yields CASSLLAGVYEQYF.